The 10 T cell receptor beta chains in this list originate from one sample, sequenced in a study of blood T cell repertoires in COVID-19. The table came from immunoSEQ multiplex PCR; TCRdb's copy has only in-frame clones and leaves some out. The sample lists approximately 260,000 clones, 65% to 85% occurring once. The specimen sequenced was PBMCs or T cells enriched from blood (not recorded which). The origin of the receptors is a man aged 45-60 years who had recovered from COVID-19.

The V call is TRBV19, the J call TRBJ2-2; the match to TRBD2 covers 7 bases. The V and J ends lost 6 bases and 6 bases, in that order; junction bases with no gene match: 7. From germline, CDR1 is LNHDA and CDR2 SQIVND (reference sequence). The CDR3 loop spans 14 amino acids. The CDR3 spells CASSWGRGAGELFF. In nucleotides, the CDR3 is TGTGCCAGTAGCTGGGGGAGGGGCGCCGGGGAGCTGTTTTTT.

This clone was detected a few times. The chain couples TRBV7-2 to TRBJ2-2, with D tentatively TRBD2 (5 bases). Germline lookup yields CDR1 SGHTA and CDR2 FQGNSA. There are 15 residues in the CDR3. V was cut by 5 bases and J by 7 bases, with 17 bases left in between. CDR3 loop: CASSQELAGVGELFF. DNA of the CDR3: TGTGCCAGCAGCCAGGAGCTAGCCGGGGTCGGGGAGCTGTTTTTT.

The rearrangement links TRBV3-1 (or the pseudogene TRBV3-2) to TRBJ1-4; D unclear. This CDR3 contains 13 residues. Trimming removed 4 bases at V and 10 bases at J, with 13 bases between. Germline V gene sequence: CDR1 LGHDT, CDR2 YNNKEL (reference sequence). The CDR3 DNA sequence: TGTGCCAGCAGCCCGGTGTCTCGTGGAAAACTGTTTTTT. Residues: CASSPVSRGKLFF.

The V gene is TRBV11-2, the J gene TRBJ2-3; 7 nucleotides line up with TRBD2. The CDR3 is made up of 15 amino acids. Per the germline V gene, CDR1 is SGHAT and CDR2 is FQNNGV. The trim removed 6 bases at V and 2 bases at J, leaving 8 bases unmatched. CDR3 region: CASRPGGLYTDTQYF. Here the CDR3 DNA reads TGTGCCAGCAGGCCGGGGGGTTTGTACACAGATACGCAGTATTTT.

The chain employs TRBV7-3 and TRBJ2-5; 10 bases agree with TRBD2. This CDR3 region has 14 residues. Germline values: CDR1 SGHTA, CDR2 FQGTGA. V trimming: 4 bases; J trimming: 6 bases; junction bases outside the gene matches: 5. Here the CDR3 reads CASSSRSGGQTQYF. DNA of the CDR3: TGTGCCAGCAGCTCCCGTAGCGGGGGGCAGACCCAGTACTTC. Complete variable domain (other parts from reference TRBV7-3 and TRBJ2-5): GAGVSQTPSNKVTEKGKYVELRCDPISGHTALYWYRQSLGQGPEFLIYFQGTGAADDSGLPNDRFFAVRPEGSVSTLKIQRTERGDSAVYLCASSSRSGGQTQYFGPGTRLLVL.

This chain links TRBV5-1 with TRBJ1-6; D might be TRBD1 (6 bases). The V gene lost 4 bases and the J gene lost 8 bases, with 13 bases spanning the gap. Looked up from germline, CDR1 is SGHRS and CDR2 is YFSETQ. There are 14 residues in the CDR3. For the CDR3, the DNA is TGCGCCAGCAGCCAACAGGGTAGGGATTCACCCCTCCACTTT. It codes for CASSQQGRDSPLHF.

CDR3 coding DNA: TGTGCCAGCTCCCTCTTGGTAGCGGGAGGTTACGAGCAGTACTTC. It is translated as CASSLLVAGGYEQYF. The V and J genes are TRBV18 and TRBJ2-7; 10 nucleotides align to TRBD2. Germline V CDR1 and CDR2: KGHSH, LQKENI. With 6 bases clipped from V and 4 bases from J, the junction kept 9 bases outside the gene matches. The CDR3 totals 15 residues.

This clone was counted once. The chain has TRBV18 and TRBJ1-1; 7 bases fit TRBD1. The CDR3 runs to 15 residues. Germline assignment: CDR1 KGHSH and CDR2 LQKENI. The V gene end was trimmed by 5 bases and the J gene end by 4 bases; junction bases not matched to a gene: 10. The CDR3 reads CASSTRTGGITEAFF. The CDR3 DNA sequence: TGTGCCAGCTCAACTCGGACAGGCGGTATCACTGAAGCTTTCTTT.

The chain recombines TRBV9 with TRBJ1-2; weak D call: TRBD1 (5 bases). The germline CDR1 and CDR2 sequences are SGDLS and YYNGEE. V was shortened by 2 bases and J by 7 bases, with 12 bases between the two germline ends. This CDR3 is built from 13 residues. CDR3 DNA: TGTGCCAGCAGCGTTGACAGTCTCTCTGGCTACACCTTC. Translated, it gives CASSVDSLSGYTF.

The genes are TRBV10-2 and TRBJ1-1, with 11 bases lining up with TRBD1. Germline CDR1 WSHSY, CDR2 SAAADI. The J segment lost 5 bases and the V segment lost 5 bases, leaving 4 bases of the junction unmatched. CDR3 size: 14 residues. The chain's CDR3 is CASSPRDRGTEAFF. CDR3 bases: TGCGCCAGCAGTCCCCGGGACAGGGGGACTGAAGCTTTCTTT.